Shown below are 28 T cell receptor beta chains from a single sample sequenced in a study of shared clonotypes between healthy human individuals. Clones were sequenced by immunoSEQ multiplex PCR, and TCRdb holds only the in-frame ones, with some missing. The repertoire holds hundreds of thousands of clones, with about 95% as singletons. The naive CD8 fraction comprised CD45RO-negative cells positively selected for CCR7 and excluded terminally differentiated effector memory CD45RA+ cells. Sequencing was performed on naive CD8+ T cells sorted from blood. These receptors all come from a woman aged 25 to 45 in good health.

CDR3 coding DNA: TGTGCCAGCAGCTTTTTTGCGGGAGATATAGATACGCAGTATTTT. Protein sequence: CASSFFAGDIDTQYF. The rearrangement links TRBV11-2 to TRBJ2-3; TRBD2 matches at 7 bases. In germline, CDR1 is SGHAT, CDR2 FQNNGV. Trimming took 3 bases from V and 5 from J; bases not matched to a gene: 8. The CDR3 is 15 amino acids.

The chain carries TRBV6-1 and TRBJ2-7, with D unclear. CDR1 and CDR2 (germline): MNHNS, SASEGT. Trimming removed 2 bases from V and 1 base from J, with 9 bases in between. CDR3 length: 14 residues. CDR3 nucleotides: TGTGCCAGCAGTGAATTCGACAATTCCTACGAGCAGTACTTC. This gives the protein CASSEFDNSYEQYF.

Regarding this clone: Other nucleotide sequences in the sample specify the same CDR3. This sequence joins TRBV4-1 and TRBJ1-5; a possible D gene is TRBD1 (6 bases). Trimming pared 2 bases from V and 2 bases from J, leaving 7 bases between. Germline V gives CDR1 MGHRA, CDR2 YSYEKL. This CDR3 is 14 amino acids long. CDR3 in DNA: TGCGCCAGCAGCCAACGACAGGGCAATCAGCCCCAGCATTTT. This translates into CASSQRQGNQPQHF.

The rearrangement uses TRBV7-9 and TRBJ1-1, with 7 bases matching TRBD1. V gave up 0 bases and J gave up 0 bases; unmatched junction bases: 1. The CDR3 extends over 15 amino acids. Germline-derived CDR1 and CDR2 are SEHNR and FQNEAQ (reference sequence). CDR3 sequence (DNA): TGTGCCAGCAGCTTAGCCGGGACAGTGAACACTGAAGCTTTCTTT. Translating gives CASSLAGTVNTEAFF.

The rearrangement uses TRBV27 and TRBJ2-5; 14 bases line up with TRBD2. The CDR3 length is 15 residues. CDR1 is MNHEY, CDR2 SMNVEV, per germline (reference sequence). Trimming at V came to 5 bases and at J to 11 bases, leaving 10 bases not matched to a gene. The CDR3 sequence: CASSQGTSGREEQYF. The CDR3 coding sequence is TGTGCCAGCAGTCAAGGGACTAGCGGGAGAGAAGAGCAGTACTTC.

This chain links TRBV5-8 with TRBJ2-7; D is unresolved. V lost 1 base, J lost 1 base, and 6 bases lay in between. In germline, CDR1 is SGHTS, CDR2 YDEGEE. The CDR3 is made up of 13 amino acids. The CDR3 protein is CASSLQFSYEQYF. DNA of the CDR3: TGTGCCAGCAGCTTGCAGTTTTCCTACGAGCAGTACTTC. Combining the CDR3 with reference TRBV5-8 and TRBJ2-7 gives the whole variable domain EAGVTQSPTHLIKTRGQQATLRCSPISGHTSVYWYQQALGLGLQFLLWYDEGEERNRGNFPPRFSGRQFPNYSSELNVNALELEDSALYLCASSLQFSYEQYFGPGTRLTVT.

This chain links TRBV2 with TRBJ2-7, with 8 bases that match TRBD2. Looked up from germline, CDR1 is SNHLY and CDR2 is FYNNEI. V lost 3 bases and J lost 3; bases outside the gene matches: 7. The CDR3 is made up of 15 amino acids. This CDR3 is CASSEPSGSFYEQYF. The CDR3 DNA reads TGTGCCAGCAGTGAGCCCAGCGGGAGTTTCTACGAGCAGTACTTC.

The chain recombines TRBV7-9 with TRBJ2-3; D uncertain. Germline V CDR1 and CDR2: SEHNR, FQNEAQ (reference sequence). Trimming removed 5 bases from V and 4 bases from J, with 10 bases in between. The CDR3 has 13 amino acids. The CDR3, as DNA: TGTGCCAGCAGCCCTCCGGCCTCAGATACGCAGTATTTT. It codes for CASSPPASDTQYF.

V and J are TRBV19 and TRBJ1-5; D possibly corresponds to TRBD1 (6 bases). The V end was cut by 9 bases, the J end by 0 bases, with 12 bases between. The germline V gene has CDR1 LNHDA and CDR2 SQIVND (reference sequence). The CDR3 is 14 residues long. The DNA for the CDR3 is TGTGCCAGCGCCTGGACAGTTAGCAATCAGCCCCAGCATTTT. Residues: CASAWTVSNQPQHF.

CDR3 loop: CATSLDGSFYGYTF. In nucleotides, the CDR3 is TGTGCCACCAGCCTCGACGGTAGCTTCTATGGCTACACCTTC. The chain recombines TRBV15 with TRBJ1-2; D not resolved. V dropped 5 bases and J dropped 4 bases, with 14 bases sitting between them. Germline V gene lookup returns CDR1 LNHNV and CDR2 YYDKDF (reference sequence). This CDR3 is 14 amino acids long.

The V and J genes are TRBV14 and TRBJ1-1; D gene uncertain. V was shortened by 0 bases and J by 0 bases, with 17 bases between the two germline ends. The CDR3 is made up of 18 amino acids. Germline CDR1 and CDR2: SGHDN and FVKESK. For the CDR3, the DNA is TGTGCCAGCAGCCAAGAGTCTTTGGGGTCCCTAATGAACACTGAAGCTTTCTTT. Translated: CASSQESLGSLMNTEAFF.

For the CDR3, the DNA is TGTGCCAGTAGTATGCTAGCGGGGGACTACGAGCAGTACTTC. This translates into CASSMLAGDYEQYF. The chain links TRBV19 to TRBJ2-7; TRBD2 aligns across 10 bases. J gave up 3 bases and V 3 bases, and 2 bases lay outside the gene matches. The CDR3 spans 14 residues. Germline CDR1 LNHDA, CDR2 SQIVND (reference sequence).

CDR3 amino acids: CASSYSENYGYTF. CDR3 in DNA: TGTGCCAGCAGTTATAGTGAAAACTATGGCTACACCTTC. The chain uses TRBV27 and TRBJ1-2; D gene ambiguous. V lost 4 bases to trimming and J lost 2 bases, with 8 bases between them. Germline V gene data show CDR1 as MNHEY and CDR2 as SMNVEV (reference sequence). The CDR3 contains 13 residues.

The chain employs TRBV9 and TRBJ2-1, with D uncertain. CDR1 and CDR2 from the germline V gene are SGDLS and YYNGEE. V lost 0 bases to trimming and J lost 3 bases, with 7 bases between them. The CDR3 has 14 amino acids. The CDR3 bases are TGTGCCAGCAGCGTAGTTACGGGCTACAATGAGCAGTTCTTC. Protein: CASSVVTGYNEQFF.

This chain uses TRBV28 with TRBJ2-2; D not resolved. Germline assignment: CDR1 MDHEN and CDR2 SYDVKM. The CDR3 sequence is 14 residues long. V lost 4 bases and J lost 2, with 8 bases in between. CDR3 sequence: CASSSGSNTGELFF. The CDR3 DNA follows: TGTGCCAGCAGTTCAGGTTCAAACACCGGGGAGCTGTTTTTT.

CDR3 loop: CASSTKADTQYF. As DNA, the CDR3 is TGTGCCAGCAGTACGAAGGCAGATACGCAGTATTTT. V and J are TRBV2 and TRBJ2-3; D ambiguous. The CDR3 covers 12 residues. V lost 5 bases and J lost 4, with 7 bases in between. CDR1 SNHLY and CDR2 FYNNEI come from the germline V gene.

V usage is TRBV18 and J usage is TRBJ2-7, with D maybe TRBD1 (7 bases). The CDR3 runs 15 residues. The V end lost 6 bases, the J end lost 5 bases, and 20 bases lay between the germline ends. Germline V gene data show CDR1 as KGHSH and CDR2 as LQKENI. The CDR3 region is CASSRAGTDLDEQYF. The CDR3 nucleotides are TGTGCCAGCTCGCGGGCGGGGACAGACCTTGACGAGCAGTACTTC.

The chain combines TRBV5-1 with TRBJ2-7, with D possibly being TRBD2 (6 bases). Trimming took 3 bases from V and 3 from J, leaving 13 bases between them. The CDR3 is 14 residues long. Germline CDR1 SGHRS, CDR2 YFSETQ. The CDR3 is CASSSGTRNYEQYF. The CDR3 nucleotides read TGCGCCAGCAGCTCGGGGACTCGGAACTACGAGCAGTACTTC.

J is TRBJ2-5 and V is TRBV19; TRBD2 aligns across 16 bases. The CDR3 runs 19 residues. V shed 6 bases, J shed 6 bases, and the junction held 16 bases outside the gene matches. In germline, CDR1 is LNHDA, CDR2 SQIVND (reference sequence). Here the CDR3 DNA reads TGTGCCAGTAGGCGCACGGGACTAGCGGGAGGGTGGGGGGTAAAGACCCAGTACTTC. Amino acids: CASRRTGLAGGWGVKTQYF.

In this sample, this clone turned up once. The CDR3 DNA sequence: TGTGCCAGCAGCCACGACCCAGGGTACGAGCAGTACTTC. Amino acids: CASSHDPGYEQYF. The chain recombines TRBV16 with TRBJ2-7; possible D gene TRBD1, 5 bases. The V end was cut by 3 bases, the J end by 4 bases, with 10 bases between. Per germline, CDR1 KGHSY and CDR2 FQNENV. This CDR3 contains 13 residues.

This clone has a single count. This rearrangement joins TRBV30 to TRBJ2-2; tentative D call: TRBD1 (6 bases). CDR1 and CDR2 (germline): GTSNPN, SVGIG (reference sequence). The CDR3 has 16 residues. V lost 0 bases, J lost 4 bases, and 15 bases lay in between. The CDR3 DNA sequence: TGTGCCTGGAGTGTACCAGGGACAACACGCACCGGGGAGCTGTTTTTT. Protein: CAWSVPGTTRTGELFF.

The chain carries TRBV7-2 and TRBJ2-3; D possibly corresponds to TRBD2 (6 bases). Germline values: CDR1 SGHTA, CDR2 FQGNSA. This CDR3 is 16 amino acids long. V was clipped by 1 base and J by 1 base, with 12 bases between them. CDR3 DNA: TGTGCCAGCAGCTTAGGAGGCGGGATAGGCACAGATACGCAGTATTTT. Translation gives CASSLGGGIGTDTQYF.

This sequence joins TRBV5-1 and TRBJ2-1; D assignment may be TRBD1 or TRBD2 (6 bases each). CDR3 length equals 16 residues. Germline V CDR1 and CDR2: SGHRS, YFSETQ. The V gene lost 2 bases and the J gene lost 6 bases, with 18 bases spanning the gap. CDR3 in amino acids: CASSLPLGGRVNEQFF. Here the CDR3 DNA reads TGCGCCAGCAGCTTACCCCTAGGGGGGAGAGTCAATGAGCAGTTCTTC.

V gene TRBV13 combines with J gene TRBJ2-5; 12 bases agree with TRBD2. CDR3 length equals 16 residues. Germline V gene lookup returns CDR1 PRHDT and CDR2 FYEKMQ (reference sequence). V lost 3 bases and J lost 1; bases outside the gene matches: 3. Here the CDR3 reads CASSLRLAGVQETQYF. DNA for the CDR3: TGTGCCAGCAGCTTGAGACTAGCGGGAGTCCAAGAGACCCAGTACTTC. The complete variable domain, with remaining parts taken from reference TRBV13 and TRBJ2-5, reads AAGVIQSPRHLIKEKRETATLKCYPIPRHDTVYWYQQGPGQDPQFLISFYEKMQSDKGSIPDRFSAQQFSDYHSELNMSSLELGDSALYFCASSLRLAGVQETQYFGPGTRLLVL.

This rearrangement joins TRBV28 to TRBJ2-2, with 10 bases matching TRBD1. This CDR3 contains 14 residues. Germline V gene data show CDR1 as MDHEN and CDR2 as SYDVKM. V gave up 4 bases and J gave up 9 bases; unmatched junction bases: 5. CDR3 protein: CASSSGTGVRELFF. The CDR3 coding sequence is TGTGCCAGCAGTTCTGGGACAGGGGTCCGGGAGCTGTTTTTT.

V is TRBV7-2 and J is TRBJ1-1, with D maybe TRBD1 (5 bases). CDR3 length: 13 amino acids. The germline CDR1 and CDR2 sequences are SGHTA and FQGNSA. V lost 1 base, J lost 8 bases, and 11 bases lay in between. CDR3 nucleotides: TGTGCCAGCAGCTTAGGAGCGTACAGGGAAGCTTTCTTT. Translation gives CASSLGAYREAFF.

On this clone: An end of the junction differs from the germline gene, which may be a read error. The V gene is TRBV7-9, the J gene TRBJ2-7; unclear D gene. The CDR3 sequence is 12 residues long. The germline V gene encodes CDR1 SEHNR and CDR2 FQNEAQ (reference sequence). The CDR3 loop reads CASSLGPNEQCF. In DNA form, the CDR3 reads TGTGCCAGCAGCTTAGGACCGAACGAGCAGTGCTTC.

The chain uses TRBV27 and TRBJ1-2; D is unclear. Trimming removed 5 bases from V and 0 bases from J, with 7 bases in between. The CDR3 has 13 amino acids. Germline lookup yields CDR1 MNHEY and CDR2 SMNVEV (reference sequence). Here the CDR3 reads CASSPTANYGYTF. CDR3 nucleotide sequence: TGTGCCAGCAGTCCAACAGCTAACTATGGCTACACCTTC.